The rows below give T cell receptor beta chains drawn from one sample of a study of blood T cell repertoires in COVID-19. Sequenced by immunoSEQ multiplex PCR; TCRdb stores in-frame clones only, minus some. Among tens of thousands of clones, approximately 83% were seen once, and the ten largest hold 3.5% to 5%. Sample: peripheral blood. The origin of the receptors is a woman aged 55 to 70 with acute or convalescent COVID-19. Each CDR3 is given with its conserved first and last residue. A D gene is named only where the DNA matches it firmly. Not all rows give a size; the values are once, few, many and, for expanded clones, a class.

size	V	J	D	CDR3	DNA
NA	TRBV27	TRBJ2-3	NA	CASSLSRGPTDTQYF	TGTGCCAGCAGTTTATCCAGGGGACCCACAGATACGCAGTATTTT
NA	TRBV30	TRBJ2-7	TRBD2	CAWSPGGRTFVSLQYF	TGTGCCTGGAGCCCAGGCGGGAGGACATTTGTTTCGTTGCAGTACTTC
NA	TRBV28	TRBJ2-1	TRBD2	CASSFSGRAYNEQFF	TGTGCCAGCAGTTTTAGCGGGAGGGCCTACAATGAGCAGTTCTTC
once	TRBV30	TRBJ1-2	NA	CAGGLGGYGYTF	TGTGCCGGGGGACTGGGTGGCTATGGCTACACCTTC
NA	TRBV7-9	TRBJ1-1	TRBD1	CATPRGTLNTEAFF	TGTGCCACCCCCAGGGGGACCTTGAACACTGAAGCTTTCTTT
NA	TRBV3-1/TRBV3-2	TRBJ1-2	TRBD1	CASSQDLGTGGYGYTF	TGTGCCAGCAGCCAAGACCTCGGGACAGGGGGTTATGGCTACACCTTC
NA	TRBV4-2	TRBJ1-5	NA	CASSQDPGQRNQPQHF	TGTGCCAGCAGCCAAGATCCCGGACAACGCAATCAGCCCCAGCATTTT
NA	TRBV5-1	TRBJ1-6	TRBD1	CASSQGTGGLDSPLHF	TGCGCCAGCAGCCAAGGGACAGGGGGTTTAGATTCACCCCTCCACTTT
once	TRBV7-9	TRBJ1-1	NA	CASSPTGFNTEAFF	TGTGCCAGCAGCCCTACAGGGTTTAACACTGAAGCTTTCTTT
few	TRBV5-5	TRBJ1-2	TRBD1	CASSSRGTDYGYTF	TGTGCCAGCAGCTCCAGGGGGACAGACTATGGCTACACCTTC
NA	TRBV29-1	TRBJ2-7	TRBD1	CSVLNPVLTGSYEQYF	TGCAGCGTTCTAAACCCCGTCCTGACAGGGTCCTACGAGCAGTACTTC